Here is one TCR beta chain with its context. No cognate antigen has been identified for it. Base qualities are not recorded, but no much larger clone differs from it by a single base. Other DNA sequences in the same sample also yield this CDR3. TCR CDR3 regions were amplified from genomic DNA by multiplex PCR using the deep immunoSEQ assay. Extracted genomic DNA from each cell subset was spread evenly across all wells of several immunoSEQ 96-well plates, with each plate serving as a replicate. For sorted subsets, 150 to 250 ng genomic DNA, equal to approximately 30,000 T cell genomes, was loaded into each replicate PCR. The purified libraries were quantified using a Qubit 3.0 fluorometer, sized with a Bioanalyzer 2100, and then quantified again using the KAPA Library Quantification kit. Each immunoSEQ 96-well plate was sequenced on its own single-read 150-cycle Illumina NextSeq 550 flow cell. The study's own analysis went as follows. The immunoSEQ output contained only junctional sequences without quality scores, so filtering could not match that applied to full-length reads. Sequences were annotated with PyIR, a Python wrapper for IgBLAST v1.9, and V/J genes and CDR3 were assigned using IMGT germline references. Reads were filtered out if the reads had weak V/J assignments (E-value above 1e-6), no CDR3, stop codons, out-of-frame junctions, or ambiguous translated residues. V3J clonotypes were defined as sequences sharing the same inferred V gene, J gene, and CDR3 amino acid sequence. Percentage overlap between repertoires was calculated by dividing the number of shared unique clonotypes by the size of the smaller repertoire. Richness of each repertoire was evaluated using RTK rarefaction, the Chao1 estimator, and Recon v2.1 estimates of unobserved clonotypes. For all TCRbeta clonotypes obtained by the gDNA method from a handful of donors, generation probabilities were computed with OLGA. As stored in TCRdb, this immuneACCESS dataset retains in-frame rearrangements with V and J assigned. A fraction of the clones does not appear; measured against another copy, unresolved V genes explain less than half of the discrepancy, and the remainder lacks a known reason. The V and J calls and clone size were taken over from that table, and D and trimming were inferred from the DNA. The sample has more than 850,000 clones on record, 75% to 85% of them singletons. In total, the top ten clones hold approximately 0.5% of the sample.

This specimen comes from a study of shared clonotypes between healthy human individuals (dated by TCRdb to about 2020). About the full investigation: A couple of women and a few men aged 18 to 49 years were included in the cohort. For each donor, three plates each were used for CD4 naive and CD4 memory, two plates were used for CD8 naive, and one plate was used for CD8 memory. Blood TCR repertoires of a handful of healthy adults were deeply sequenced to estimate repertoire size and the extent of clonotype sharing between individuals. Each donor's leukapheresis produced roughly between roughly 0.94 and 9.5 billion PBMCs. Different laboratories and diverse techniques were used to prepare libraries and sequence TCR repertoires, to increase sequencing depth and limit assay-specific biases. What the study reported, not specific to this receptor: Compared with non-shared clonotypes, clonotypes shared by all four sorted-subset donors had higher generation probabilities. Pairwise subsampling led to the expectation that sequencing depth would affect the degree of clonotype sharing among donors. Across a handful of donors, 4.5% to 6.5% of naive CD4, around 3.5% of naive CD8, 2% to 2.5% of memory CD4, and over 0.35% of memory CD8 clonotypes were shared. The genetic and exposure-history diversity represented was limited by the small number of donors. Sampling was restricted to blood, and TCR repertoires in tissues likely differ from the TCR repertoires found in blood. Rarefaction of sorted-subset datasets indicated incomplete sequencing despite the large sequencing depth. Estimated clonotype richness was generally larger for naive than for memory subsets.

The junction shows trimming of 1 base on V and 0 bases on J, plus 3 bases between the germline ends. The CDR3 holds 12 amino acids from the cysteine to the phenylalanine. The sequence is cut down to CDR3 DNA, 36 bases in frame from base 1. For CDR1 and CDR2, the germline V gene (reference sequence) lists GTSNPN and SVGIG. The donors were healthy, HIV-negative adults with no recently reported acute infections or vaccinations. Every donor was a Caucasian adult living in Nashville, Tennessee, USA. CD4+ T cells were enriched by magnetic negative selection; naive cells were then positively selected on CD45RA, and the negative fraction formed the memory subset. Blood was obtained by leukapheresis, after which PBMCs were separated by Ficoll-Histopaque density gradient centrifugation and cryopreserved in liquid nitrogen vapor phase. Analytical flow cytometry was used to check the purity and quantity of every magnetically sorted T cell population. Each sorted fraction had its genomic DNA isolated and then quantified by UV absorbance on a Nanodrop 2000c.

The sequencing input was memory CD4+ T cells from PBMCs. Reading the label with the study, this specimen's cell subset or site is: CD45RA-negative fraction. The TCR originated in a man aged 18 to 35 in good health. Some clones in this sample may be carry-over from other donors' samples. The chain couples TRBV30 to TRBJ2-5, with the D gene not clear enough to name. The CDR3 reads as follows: CAWSADQETQYF. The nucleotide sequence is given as TGTGCCTGGAGTGCTGACCAAGAGACCCAGTACTTC.